This TCR beta chain was recorded in a study of blood T cell repertoires in COVID-19. Study in general: Nucleic acid was either cDNA or gDNA, and it came from T cells, B-cell-depleted T cells, or PBMCs.

One Seattle source followed patients from active infection through their disease course. Per the original data handling: Using reference gene primer amplification, nucleated cell counts were estimated. Profiling relied on immunoSEQ multiplex PCR, and the TCRdb table lists in-frame clones only, not all of them. Clone size and V and J calls were adopted from that table, with D and trimming inferred from the DNA. The sample records roughly 160,000 clones, more than 85% being singletons. This CDR3 is built from 15 residues. The V segment lost 2 bases and the J segment 4 bases; nucleotides outside the gene matches: 5. Looked up from germline, CDR1 is SGHNT and CDR2 is YYREEE (reference sequence).

The chain links TRBV5-4 to TRBJ2-4; TRBD1 aligns across 8 bases. The receptor was isolated from a man in his 60s with COVID-19, enrolled during active disease. The sample taken for sequencing was peripheral blood. As DNA, the CDR3 is TGTGCCAGCAGCTTATCACAGGGGGTTAAAAACATTCAGTACTTC. Encoded protein: CASSLSQGVKNIQYF. Full variable domain (rest looked up from reference TRBV5-4 and TRBJ2-4): ETGVTQSPTHLIKTRGQQVTLRCSSQSGHNTVSWYQQALGQGPQFIFQYYREEENGRGNFPPRFSGLQFPNYSSELNVNALELDDSALYLCASSLSQGVKNIQYFGAGTRLSVL.